This TCR beta chain was retrieved from a study of blood T cell repertoires in COVID-19. Germline-derived CDR1 and CDR2 are SNHLY and FYNNEI. The CDR3 extends over 14 amino acids. The V and J ends lost 7 bases and 7 bases respectively, with 17 bases between them. Original data processing: Nucleated cell counts were estimated from reference gene primer amplification. The table came from immunoSEQ multiplex PCR; TCRdb's copy has only in-frame clones and leaves some out. Clonal size and the V and J genes are those of that table, whereas D and trimming came from the DNA. This table holds 40,000 or so clones, around 75% found once.

The receptor comes from a man at least 80 years old with acute or convalescent COVID-19. Sequencing was performed on peripheral blood. This chain joins TRBV2 and TRBJ1-5; TRBD1 is a possible D gene (6 bases). CDR3 amino acids: CASTEQGLGQPQHF. CDR3 sequence (DNA): TGTGCCAGCACGGAACAGGGTTTGGGGCAGCCCCAGCATTTT.